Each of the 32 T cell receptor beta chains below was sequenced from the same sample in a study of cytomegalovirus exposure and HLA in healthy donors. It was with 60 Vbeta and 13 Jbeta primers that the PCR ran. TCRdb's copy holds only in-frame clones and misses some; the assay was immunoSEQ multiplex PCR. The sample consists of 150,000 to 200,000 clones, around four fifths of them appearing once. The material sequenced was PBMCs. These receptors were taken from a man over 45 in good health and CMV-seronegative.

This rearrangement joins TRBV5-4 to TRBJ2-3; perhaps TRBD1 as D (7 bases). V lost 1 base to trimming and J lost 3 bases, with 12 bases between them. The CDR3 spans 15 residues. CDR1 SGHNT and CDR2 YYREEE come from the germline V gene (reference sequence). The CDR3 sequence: CASSLRETGTDTQYF. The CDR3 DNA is TGTGCCAGCAGCTTGCGGGAGACAGGGACAGATACGCAGTATTTT. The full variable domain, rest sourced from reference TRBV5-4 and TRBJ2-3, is ETGVTQSPTHLIKTRGQQVTLRCSSQSGHNTVSWYQQALGQGPQFIFQYYREEENGRGNFPPRFSGLQFPNYSSELNVNALELDDSALYLCASSLRETGTDTQYFGPGTRLTVL.

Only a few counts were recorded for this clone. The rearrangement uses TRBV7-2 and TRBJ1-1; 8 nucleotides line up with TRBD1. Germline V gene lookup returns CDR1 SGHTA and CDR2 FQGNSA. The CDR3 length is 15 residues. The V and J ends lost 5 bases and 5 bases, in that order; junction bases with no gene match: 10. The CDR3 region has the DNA TGTGCCAGCAGCCAAACAGGCAGGGGGCAAACTGAAGCTTTCTTT. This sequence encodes CASSQTGRGQTEAFF.

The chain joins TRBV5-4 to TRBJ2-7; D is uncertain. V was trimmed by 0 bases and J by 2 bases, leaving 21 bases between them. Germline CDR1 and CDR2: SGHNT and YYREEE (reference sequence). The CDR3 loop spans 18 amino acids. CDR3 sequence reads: CASSLDGRDTPLPYEQYF. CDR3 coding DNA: TGTGCCAGCAGCTTGGATGGTAGAGACACACCGCTGCCCTACGAGCAGTACTTC.

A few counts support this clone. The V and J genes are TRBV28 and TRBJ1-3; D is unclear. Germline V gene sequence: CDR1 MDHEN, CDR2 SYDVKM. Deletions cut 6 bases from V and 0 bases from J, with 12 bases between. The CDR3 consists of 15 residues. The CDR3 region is CASRRAGTSGNTIYF. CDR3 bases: TGTGCCAGCAGGCGGGCAGGAACCTCTGGAAACACCATATATTTT.

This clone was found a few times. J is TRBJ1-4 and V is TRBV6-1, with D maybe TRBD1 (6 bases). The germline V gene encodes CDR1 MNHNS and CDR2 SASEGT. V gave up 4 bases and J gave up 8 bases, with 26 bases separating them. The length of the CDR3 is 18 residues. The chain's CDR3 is CASSATKISPGAREKLFF. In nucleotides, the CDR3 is TGTGCCAGCAGTGCTACAAAAATCTCTCCAGGGGCGAGAGAAAAACTGTTTTTT.

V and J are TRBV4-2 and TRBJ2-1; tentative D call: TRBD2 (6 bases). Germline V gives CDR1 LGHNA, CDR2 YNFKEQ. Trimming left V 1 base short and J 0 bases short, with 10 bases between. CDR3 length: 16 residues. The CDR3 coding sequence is TGTGCCAGCAGCCAAGGGGAGGCCAGCTCCTACAATGAGCAGTTCTTC. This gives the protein CASSQGEASSYNEQFF.

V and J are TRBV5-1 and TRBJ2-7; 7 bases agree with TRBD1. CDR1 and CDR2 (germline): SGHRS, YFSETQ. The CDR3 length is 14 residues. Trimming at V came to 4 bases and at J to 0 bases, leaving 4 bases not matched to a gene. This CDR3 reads CASSPGTVSYEQYF. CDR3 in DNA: TGCGCCAGCAGCCCCGGGACAGTCTCCTACGAGCAGTACTTC.

The chain's CDR3 is CASSFSTGGNTIYF. DNA for the CDR3: TGTGCCAGCAGCTTCTCGACAGGGGGAAACACCATATATTTT. The rearrangement uses TRBV7-2 and TRBJ1-3, with 7 nucleotides matching TRBD1. CDR3 length: 14 residues. J was trimmed by 4 bases and V by 3 bases; bases with no gene match: 3. Germline CDR1 reads SGHTA; CDR2 reads FQGNSA.

In DNA form, the CDR3 reads TGCAGTGCTAACGGGATTGAGCAGTTCTTC. Its translation is CSANGIEQFF. This chain joins TRBV20-1 and TRBJ2-1; D might be TRBD2 (5 bases). V lost 4 bases, J lost 9 bases, and 7 bases lay in between. CDR3 length: 10 amino acids. Germline-derived CDR1 and CDR2 are DFQATT and SNEGSKA (reference sequence).

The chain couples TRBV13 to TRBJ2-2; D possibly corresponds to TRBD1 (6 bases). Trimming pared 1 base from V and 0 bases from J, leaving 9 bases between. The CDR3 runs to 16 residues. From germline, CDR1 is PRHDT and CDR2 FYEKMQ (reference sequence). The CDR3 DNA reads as TGTGCCAGCAGCTTAGTGGACAGCGCGAACACCGGGGAGCTGTTTTTT. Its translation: CASSLVDSANTGELFF.

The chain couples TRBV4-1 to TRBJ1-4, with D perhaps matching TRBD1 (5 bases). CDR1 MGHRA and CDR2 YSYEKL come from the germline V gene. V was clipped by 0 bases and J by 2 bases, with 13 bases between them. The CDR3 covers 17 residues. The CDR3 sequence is CASSQEVRGRTNEKLFF. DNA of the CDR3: TGCGCCAGCAGCCAAGAAGTTAGGGGCAGGACTAATGAAAAACTGTTTTTT.

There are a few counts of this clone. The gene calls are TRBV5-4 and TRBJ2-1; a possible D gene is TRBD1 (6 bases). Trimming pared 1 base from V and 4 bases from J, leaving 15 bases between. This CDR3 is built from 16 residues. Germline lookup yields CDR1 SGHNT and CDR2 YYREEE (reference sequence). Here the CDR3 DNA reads TGTGCCAGCAGCTTGCGTCCAGGGGCGCGTTACAATGAGCAGTTCTTC. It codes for CASSLRPGARYNEQFF.

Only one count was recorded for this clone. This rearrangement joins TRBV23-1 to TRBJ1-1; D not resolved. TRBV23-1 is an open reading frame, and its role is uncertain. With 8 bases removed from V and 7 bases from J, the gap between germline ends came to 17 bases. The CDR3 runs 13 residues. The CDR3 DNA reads TGCGCCAGCGGAGCCTCGGCTGCTGGTGAAGCTTTCTTT. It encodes CASGASAAGEAFF.

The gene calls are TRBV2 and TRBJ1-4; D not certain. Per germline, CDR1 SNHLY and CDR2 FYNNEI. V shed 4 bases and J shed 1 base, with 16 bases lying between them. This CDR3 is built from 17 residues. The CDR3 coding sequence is TGTGCCAGCAGTGGGACTGCCTCAAGCGGAACTAATGAAAAACTGTTTTTT. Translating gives CASSGTASSGTNEKLFF.

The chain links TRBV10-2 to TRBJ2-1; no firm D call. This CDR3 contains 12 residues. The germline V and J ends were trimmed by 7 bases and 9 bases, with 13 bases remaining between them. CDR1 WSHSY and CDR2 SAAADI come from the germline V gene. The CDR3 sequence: CASKELPGEQFF. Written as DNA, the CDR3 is TGCGCCAGCAAAGAGCTGCCGGGTGAGCAGTTCTTC.

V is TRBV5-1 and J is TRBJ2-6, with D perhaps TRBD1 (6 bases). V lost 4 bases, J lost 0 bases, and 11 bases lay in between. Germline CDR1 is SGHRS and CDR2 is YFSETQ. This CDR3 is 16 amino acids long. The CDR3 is CASSSNRDSGANVLTF. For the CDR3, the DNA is TGCGCCAGCAGCAGTAACAGGGACTCTGGGGCCAACGTCCTGACTTTC.

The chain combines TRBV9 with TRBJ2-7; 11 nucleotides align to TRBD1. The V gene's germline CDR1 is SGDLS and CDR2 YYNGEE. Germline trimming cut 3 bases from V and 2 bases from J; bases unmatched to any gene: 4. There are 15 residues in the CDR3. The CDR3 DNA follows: TGTGCCAGCAGCGGTGGGGGACAGGGGGCCTACGAGCAGTACTTC. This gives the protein CASSGGGQGAYEQYF.

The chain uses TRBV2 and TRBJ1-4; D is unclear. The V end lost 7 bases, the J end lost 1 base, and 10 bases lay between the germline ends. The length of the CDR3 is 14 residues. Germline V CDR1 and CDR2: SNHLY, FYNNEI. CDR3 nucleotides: TGTGCCAGCAACTCGAGGGAAACTAATGAAAAACTGTTTTTT. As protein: CASNSRETNEKLFF.

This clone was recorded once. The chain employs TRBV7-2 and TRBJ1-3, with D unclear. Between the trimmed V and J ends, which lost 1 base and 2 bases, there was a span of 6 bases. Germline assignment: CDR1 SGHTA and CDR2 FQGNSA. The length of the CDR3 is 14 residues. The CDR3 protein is CASSLGVPGNTIYF. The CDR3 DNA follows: TGTGCCAGCAGCTTAGGAGTTCCTGGAAACACCATATATTTT.

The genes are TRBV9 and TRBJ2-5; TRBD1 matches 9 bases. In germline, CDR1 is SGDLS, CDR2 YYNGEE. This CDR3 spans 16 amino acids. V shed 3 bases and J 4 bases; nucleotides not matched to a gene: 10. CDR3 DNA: TGTGCCAGCAGCGCTACCGGGACAGGGATGGGAGAGACCCAGTACTTC. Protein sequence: CASSATGTGMGETQYF.

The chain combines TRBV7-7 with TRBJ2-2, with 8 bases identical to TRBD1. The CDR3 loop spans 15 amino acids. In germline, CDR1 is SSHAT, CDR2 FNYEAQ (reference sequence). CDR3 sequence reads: CAIHRGMANTGELFF. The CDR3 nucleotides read TGTGCTATTCACAGGGGGATGGCGAACACCGGGGAGCTGTTTTTT.

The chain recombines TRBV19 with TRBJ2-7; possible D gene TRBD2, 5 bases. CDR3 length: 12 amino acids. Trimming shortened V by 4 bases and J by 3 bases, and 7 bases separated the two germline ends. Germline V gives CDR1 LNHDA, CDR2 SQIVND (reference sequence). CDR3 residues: CASSTGDYEQYF. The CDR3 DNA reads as TGTGCCAGTAGTACCGGGGACTACGAGCAGTACTTC.

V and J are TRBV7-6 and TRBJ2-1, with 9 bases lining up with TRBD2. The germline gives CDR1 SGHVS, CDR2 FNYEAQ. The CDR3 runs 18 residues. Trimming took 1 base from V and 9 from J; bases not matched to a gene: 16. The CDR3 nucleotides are TGTGCCAGCAGCTTAGTAGGTAGCGGGAGAGTTAGGAGCGGTGAGCAGTTCTTC. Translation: CASSLVGSGRVRSGEQFF.

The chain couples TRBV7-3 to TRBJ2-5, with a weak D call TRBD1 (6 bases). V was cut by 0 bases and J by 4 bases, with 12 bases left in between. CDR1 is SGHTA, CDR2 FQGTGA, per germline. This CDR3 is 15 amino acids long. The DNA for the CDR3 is TGTGCCAGCAGCTTAACGTTTCGGACAGTAGAGACCCAGTACTTC. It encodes CASSLTFRTVETQYF.

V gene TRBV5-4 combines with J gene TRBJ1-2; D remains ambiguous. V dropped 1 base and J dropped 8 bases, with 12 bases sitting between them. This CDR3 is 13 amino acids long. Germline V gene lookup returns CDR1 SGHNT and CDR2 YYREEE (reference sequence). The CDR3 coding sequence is TGTGCCAGCAGCTTGTTTACGGGATTAGGCTACACCTTC. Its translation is CASSLFTGLGYTF.

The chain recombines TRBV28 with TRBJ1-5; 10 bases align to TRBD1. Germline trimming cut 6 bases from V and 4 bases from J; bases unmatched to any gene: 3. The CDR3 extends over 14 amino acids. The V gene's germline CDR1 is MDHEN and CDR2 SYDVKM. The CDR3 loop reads CASREDRGNQPQHF. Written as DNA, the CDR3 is TGTGCCAGCAGAGAGGACAGGGGGAATCAGCCCCAGCATTTT. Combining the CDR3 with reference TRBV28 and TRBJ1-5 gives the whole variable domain DVKVTQSSRYLVKRTGEKVFLECVQDMDHENMFWYRQDPGLGLRLIYFSYDVKMKEKGDIPEGYSVSREKKERFSLILESASTNQTSMYLCASREDRGNQPQHFGDGTRLSIL.

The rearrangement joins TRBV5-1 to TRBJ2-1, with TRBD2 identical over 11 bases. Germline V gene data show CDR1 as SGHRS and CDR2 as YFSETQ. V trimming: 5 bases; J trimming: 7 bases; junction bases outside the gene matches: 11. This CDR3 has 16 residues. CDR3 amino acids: CASRPRLAGGSNEQFF. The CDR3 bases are TGCGCCAGCAGACCTCGTCTAGCGGGAGGCTCGAATGAGCAGTTCTTC.

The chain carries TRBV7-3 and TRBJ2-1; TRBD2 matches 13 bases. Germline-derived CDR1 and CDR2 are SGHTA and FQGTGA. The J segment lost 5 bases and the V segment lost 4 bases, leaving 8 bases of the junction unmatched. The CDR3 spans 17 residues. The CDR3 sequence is CASSSTGTSGANNEQFF. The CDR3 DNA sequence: TGTGCCAGCAGCTCCACCGGGACTAGCGGGGCCAACAATGAGCAGTTCTTC.

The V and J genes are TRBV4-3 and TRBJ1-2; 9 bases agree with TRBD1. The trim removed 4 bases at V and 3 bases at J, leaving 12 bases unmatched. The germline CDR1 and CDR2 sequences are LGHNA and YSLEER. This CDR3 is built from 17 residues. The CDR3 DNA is TGCGCCAGCAGCCCTGACAGGGGGGATGGGTTGGACTATGGCTACACCTTC. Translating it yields CASSPDRGDGLDYGYTF.

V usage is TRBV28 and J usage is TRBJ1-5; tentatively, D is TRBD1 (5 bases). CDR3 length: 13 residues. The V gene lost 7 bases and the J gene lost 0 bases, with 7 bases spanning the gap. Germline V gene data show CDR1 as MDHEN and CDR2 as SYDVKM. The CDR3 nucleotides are TGTGCCAGCAACAGGTTTAGCAATCAGCCCCAGCATTTT. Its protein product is CASNRFSNQPQHF.

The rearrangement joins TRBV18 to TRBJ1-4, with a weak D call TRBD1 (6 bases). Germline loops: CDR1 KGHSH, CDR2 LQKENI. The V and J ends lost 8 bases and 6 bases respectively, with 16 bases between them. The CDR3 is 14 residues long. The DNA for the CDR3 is TGTGCCAGCGGACAGATCCTTGGAGATGAAAAACTGTTTTTT. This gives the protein CASGQILGDEKLFF.

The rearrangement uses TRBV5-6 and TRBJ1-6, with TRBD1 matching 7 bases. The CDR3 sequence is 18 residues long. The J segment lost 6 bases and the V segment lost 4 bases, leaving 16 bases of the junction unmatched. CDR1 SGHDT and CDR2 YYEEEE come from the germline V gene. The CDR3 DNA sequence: TGTGCCAGCAGCCCCCTGACAGGGTTCGGCCTCGCTAATTCACCCCTCCACTTT. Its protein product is CASSPLTGFGLANSPLHF.